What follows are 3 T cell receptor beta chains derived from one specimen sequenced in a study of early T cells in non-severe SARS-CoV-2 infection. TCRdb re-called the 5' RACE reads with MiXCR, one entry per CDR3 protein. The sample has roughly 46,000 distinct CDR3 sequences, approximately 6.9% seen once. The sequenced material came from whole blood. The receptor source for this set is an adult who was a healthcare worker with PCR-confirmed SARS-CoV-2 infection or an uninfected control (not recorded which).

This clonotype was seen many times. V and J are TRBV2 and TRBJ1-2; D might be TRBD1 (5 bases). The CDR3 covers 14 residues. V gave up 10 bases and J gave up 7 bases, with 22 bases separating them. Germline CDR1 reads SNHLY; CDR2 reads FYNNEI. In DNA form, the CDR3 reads TGTGCCACCCCCGGGGCCCGGTACCCCACTGGCTACACCTTC. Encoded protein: CATPGARYPTGYTF.

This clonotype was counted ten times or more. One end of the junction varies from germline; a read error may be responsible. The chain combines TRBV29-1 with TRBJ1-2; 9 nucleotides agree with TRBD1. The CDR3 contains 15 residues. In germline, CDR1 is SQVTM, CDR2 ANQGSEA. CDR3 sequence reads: CSVEDPGTGNYGYTF. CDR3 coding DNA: TGCAGCGTTGAAGATCCCGGGACAGGGAACTACGGCTACACCTTC.

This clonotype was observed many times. CDR3 sequence: CASSQAVPLTDTQYF. The DNA for the CDR3 is TGTGCCAGCAGCCAAGCGGTTCCCCTCACAGATACGCAGTATTTT. The V gene is TRBV14, the J gene TRBJ2-3; D ambiguous. Trimming removed 1 base at V and 2 bases at J, with 10 bases between. The CDR3 spans 15 residues. The V gene's germline CDR1 is SGHDN and CDR2 FVKESK.